The rows below give T cell receptor beta chains drawn from one sample of a study of CXCR3-negative and CXCR3-positive naive CD8 T cells. TCRdb re-called the 5' RACE reads; one entry per CDR3 protein, DNA not given. The sample table includes around 63,000 distinct CDR3 sequences. The sequencing sample was made of naive CXCR3+ CD8+ T cells from blood. The receptors shown here come from a human donor in good health. Some clones in this sample may be carry-over from other donors' samples. Both conserved end residues are part of each CDR3. Fields, in order: V gene, J gene, CDR3 protein.

V: TRBV20-1
J: TRBJ2-1
CDR3: CSARKRERIYNEQFF

V: TRBV5-6
J: TRBJ2-1
CDR3: CASSLTGLDDEQFF

V: TRBV12-3/TRBV12-4
J: TRBJ1-6
CDR3: CASREFKESSPLHF

V: TRBV6-5
J: TRBJ2-5
CDR3: CASSYNRGQETQYF

V: TRBV19
J: TRBJ2-1
CDR3: CASRTSGAHNEQFF

V: TRBV20-1
J: TRBJ1-5
CDR3: CSATEGYNQPQHF

V: TRBV6-2/TRBV6-3
J: TRBJ2-1
CDR3: CASSRGLAEYNEQFF

V: TRBV29-1
J: TRBJ2-2
CDR3: CSALLWGQRGTGELFF

V: TRBV11-2
J: TRBJ2-1
CDR3: CASSFPGTIFYNEQFF

V: TRBV9
J: TRBJ2-1
CDR3: CASSGTVVPYNEQFF

V: TRBV6-6
J: TRBJ2-3
CDR3: CASTLGTDTQYF

V: TRBV19
J: TRBJ2-7
CDR3: CASSTPFGGGTYEQYF